This T cell receptor (beta chain) was observed in a study of blood T cell repertoires in COVID-19. On the study more broadly: Samples representing acute and convalescent COVID-19 were sourced from the United States, Italy and Spain. T cells, B-cell-depleted T cells, or PBMCs provided the cDNA or gDNA that served as material.

Looked up from germline, CDR1 is SGHRS and CDR2 is YFSETQ. The CDR3 totals 17 residues. V lost 0 bases and J lost 7; bases outside the gene matches: 13. Measured with immunoSEQ multiplex PCR; TCRdb has only the in-frame clones, and not every one. The repertoire holds about 200,000 clones, with about 88% as singletons. Ages ranged from about 18 to 100 years, with residence in around 24 US areas. Cohorts were assigned according to the clinical history that participants reported. Source material: PBMCs or T cells enriched from blood (not recorded which). The TCR originated in a woman aged 40 to 50 with acute COVID-19. The chain links TRBV5-1 to TRBJ2-7; 10 nucleotides match TRBD2. CDR3: CASSLEQGLAGVMEQYF. CDR3 coding DNA: TGCGCCAGCAGCTTGGAACAAGGGCTAGCGGGAGTGATGGAGCAGTACTTC.